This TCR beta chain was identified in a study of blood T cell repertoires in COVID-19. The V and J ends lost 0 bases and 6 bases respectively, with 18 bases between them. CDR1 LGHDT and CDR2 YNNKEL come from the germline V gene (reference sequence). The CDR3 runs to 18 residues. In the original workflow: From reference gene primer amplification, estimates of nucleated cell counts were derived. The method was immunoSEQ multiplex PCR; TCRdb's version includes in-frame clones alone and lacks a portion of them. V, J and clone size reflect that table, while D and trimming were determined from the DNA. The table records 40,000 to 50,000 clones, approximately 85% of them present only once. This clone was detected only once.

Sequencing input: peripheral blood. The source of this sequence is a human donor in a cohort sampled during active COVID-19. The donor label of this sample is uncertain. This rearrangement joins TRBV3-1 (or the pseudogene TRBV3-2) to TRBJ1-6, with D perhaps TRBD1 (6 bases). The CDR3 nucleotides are TGTGCCAGCAGCCAAGATACCCTAGGGGGGGGGCTTAATTCACCCCTCCACTTT. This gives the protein CASSQDTLGGGLNSPLHF.